This note documents a single T cell receptor beta chain sequence. The data stem from a study of cytomegalovirus exposure and HLA in healthy donors. Researchers ran the PCR with 60 Vbeta and 13 Jbeta primers. Clones were sequenced by immunoSEQ multiplex PCR, and TCRdb holds only the in-frame ones, with some missing. The listing records 70,000 or so clones. The sequencing input was PBMCs. This receptor was identified in a middle-aged man in good health and CMV-seronegative.

CDR3 residues: CASSLEWGRSNTEAFF. In DNA, the CDR3 is TGTGCCAGCAGCTTAGAGTGGGGCCGTTCGAACACTGAAGCTTTCTTT. V is TRBV11-2 and J is TRBJ1-1; weak D call: TRBD1 (5 bases). Trimming took off 0 bases at V and 1 base at J, with 12 bases between the two ends. The CDR3 loop spans 16 amino acids. Germline V gene lookup returns CDR1 SGHAT and CDR2 FQNNGV.